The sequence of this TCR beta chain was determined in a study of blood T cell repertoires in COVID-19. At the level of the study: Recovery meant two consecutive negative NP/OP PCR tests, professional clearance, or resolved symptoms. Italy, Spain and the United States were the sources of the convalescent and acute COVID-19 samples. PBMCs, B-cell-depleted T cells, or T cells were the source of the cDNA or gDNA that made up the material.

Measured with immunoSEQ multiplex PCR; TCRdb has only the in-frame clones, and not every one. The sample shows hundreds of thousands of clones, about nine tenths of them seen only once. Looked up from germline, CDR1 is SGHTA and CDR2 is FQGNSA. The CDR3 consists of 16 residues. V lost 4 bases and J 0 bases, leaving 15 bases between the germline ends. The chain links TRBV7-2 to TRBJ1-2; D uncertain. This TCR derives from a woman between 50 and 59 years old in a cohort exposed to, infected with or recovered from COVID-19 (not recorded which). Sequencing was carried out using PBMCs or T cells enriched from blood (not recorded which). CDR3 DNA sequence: TGTGCCAGCAGCTCCCGGGATATTACATCTAACTATGGCTACACCTTC. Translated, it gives CASSSRDITSNYGYTF.